The 31 T cell receptor beta chains given below trace back to one sample, sequenced in a study of identical twins. TCRdb fed the 5' RACE reads into MiXCR, producing one record per CDR3 protein. The data hold approximately 1.8 million distinct CDR3 sequences, with roughly 35% observed a single time. The sequencing sample was made of cord blood. These receptors were collected from a newborn girl in good health.

V is TRBV20-1 and J is TRBJ2-7, with TRBD2 matching over 12 bases. This CDR3 region has 14 residues. Germline loops: CDR1 DFQATT, CDR2 SNEGSKA (reference sequence). J was trimmed by 2 bases and V by 6 bases; bases with no gene match: 5. This CDR3 reads CSALTSGRTYEQYF. Here the CDR3 DNA reads TGCAGTGCCCTTACTAGCGGGAGGACCTACGAGCAGTACTTC.

The sample holds one count of this clonotype. The V call is TRBV19, the J call TRBJ2-2; 8 positions agree with TRBD1. Germline V lookup: CDR1 LNHDA, CDR2 SQIVND (reference sequence). The CDR3 is made up of 16 amino acids. The trim removed 5 bases at V and 0 bases at J, leaving 5 bases unmatched. The CDR3 DNA reads TGTGCCAGTAGTGTAACAGGGGGTACGAACACCGGGGAGCTGTTTTTT. It specifies CASSVTGGTNTGELFF.

This clonotype was recorded a few times. The chain employs TRBV10-3 and TRBJ2-1, with 9 positions matching TRBD2. Per germline, CDR1 ENHRY and CDR2 SYGVKD. The CDR3 spans 16 residues. Trimming at V came to 6 bases and at J to 2 bases, leaving 8 bases not matched to a gene. This CDR3 is CAIRPFLAGPYNEQFF. Written as DNA, the CDR3 is TGTGCCATCAGGCCCTTCCTAGCGGGGCCCTACAATGAGCAGTTCTTC.

The sample holds a few counts of this clonotype. Here the CDR3 DNA reads TGTGCCAGCAGTTCGGAAGGGACTACCCAAGAGACCCAGTACTTC. It yields the protein CASSSEGTTQETQYF. The V gene is TRBV6-6, the J gene TRBJ2-5; 7 positions match TRBD2. The CDR3 is 15 residues long. Per the germline V gene, CDR1 is MNHNY and CDR2 is SVGAGI (reference sequence). Unmatched junction bases numbered 6, after V lost 4 bases and J lost 1 base.

Only a few counts were recorded for this clonotype. The chain carries TRBV12-3 or TRBV12-4 and TRBJ2-3, with D possibly being TRBD1 (6 bases). V lost 7 bases and J lost 5, with 16 bases in between. This CDR3 comprises 14 residues. This chain's CDR3 is CASTSFLGGDTQYF. CDR3 sequence (DNA): TGTGCCAGCACCAGTTTCCTAGGGGGAGATACGCAGTATTTT.

This clonotype has only a few counts. The chain carries TRBV12-3 or TRBV12-4 and TRBJ2-5; weak D call: TRBD2 (5 bases). Trimming cost V 4 bases and J 11 bases, with 20 bases left between them. There are 14 residues in the CDR3. The CDR3 region has the DNA TGTGCCAGCAGTTCCCGACGGGAAGGTAGGGAGCAGTACTTC. It encodes CASSSRREGREQYF.

A few counts support this clonotype. The chain uses TRBV11-2 and TRBJ2-1, with TRBD2 matching over 11 bases. With 2 bases clipped from V and 6 bases from J, the junction kept 6 bases outside the gene matches. Germline CDR1 is SGHAT and CDR2 is FQNNGV. The CDR3 has 16 residues. The CDR3 loop is CASSLTSGSFGNEQFF. The CDR3 DNA reads as TGTGCCAGCAGCTTAACTAGCGGGAGTTTTGGCAATGAGCAGTTCTTC.

A single count supports this clonotype. The V gene is TRBV5-1, the J gene TRBJ2-1; 8 nucleotides line up with TRBD1. The CDR3 is made up of 14 amino acids. V was clipped by 3 bases and J by 5 bases; unmatched bases: 4. CDR1 SGHRS and CDR2 YFSETQ come from the germline V gene. The CDR3, as DNA: TGCGCCAGCAGCTCGGACAGGGAGAACAATGAGCAGTTCTTC. It codes for CASSSDRENNEQFF.

The chain employs TRBV3-1 and TRBJ1-6; D uncertain. This CDR3 spans 14 amino acids. Germline loops: CDR1 LGHDT, CDR2 YNNKEL (reference sequence). V shed 2 bases and J shed 4 bases, with 6 bases lying between them. DNA of the CDR3: TGTGCCAGCAGCCAACGGGAGTATAATTCACCCCTCCACTTT. Its translation: CASSQREYNSPLHF. Supplemented by reference TRBV3-1 and TRBJ1-6, the full variable domain reads DTAVSQTPKYLVTQMGNDKSIKCEQNLGHDTMYWYKQDSKKFLKIMFSYNNKELIINETVPNRFSPKSPDKAHLNLHINSLELGDSAVYFCASSQREYNSPLHFGNGTRLTVT.

This chain joins TRBV12-3 or TRBV12-4 and TRBJ2-1; 14 nucleotides line up with TRBD2. With the DNA end fitting TRBJ2-7 better, the J assignment may be wrong. The CDR3 loop spans 18 amino acids. Written as DNA, the CDR3 is TGTGCCAGCAGTTGGACTAGCGGGAGGATATGGTCCTACAATGAGCAGTACTTC. Its translation: CASSWTSGRIWSYNEQYF.

This clonotype was observed a handful of times. The rearrangement uses TRBV5-1 and TRBJ1-4; 11 bases fit TRBD1. CDR1 and CDR2 (germline): SGHRS, YFSETQ. The junction had 6 bases not matched to a gene; V was cut back by 4 bases and J by 7 bases. The CDR3 is 15 amino acids. The chain's CDR3 is CASSLQGQGGEKLFF. For the CDR3, the DNA is TGCGCCAGCAGCCTTCAGGGACAGGGGGGTGAAAAACTGTTTTTT.

This chain joins TRBV5-1 and TRBJ2-7, with 10 bases identical to TRBD1. The CDR3 runs 15 residues. The V gene end was trimmed by 4 bases and the J gene end by 7 bases; junction bases not matched to a gene: 11. From germline, CDR1 is SGHRS and CDR2 YFSETQ. The CDR3 sequence: CASSGRDRGYNEQYF. CDR3 coding DNA: TGCGCCAGCAGCGGCCGGGACAGGGGCTACAATGAGCAGTACTTC.

This clonotype was recorded a few times. The chain links TRBV12-3 or TRBV12-4 to TRBJ2-3, with 11 bases aligning to TRBD1. V shed 6 bases, J shed 4 bases, and the junction held 3 bases outside the gene matches. The CDR3 runs 14 residues. The CDR3 DNA follows: TGTGCCAGCAGGGGGACAGGGGGACCAGATACGCAGTATTTT. As protein: CASRGTGGPDTQYF.

Only one count was recorded for this clonotype. The chain recombines TRBV20-1 with TRBJ2-3; 9 bases line up with TRBD2. This CDR3 spans 15 amino acids. CDR1 DFQATT and CDR2 SNEGSKA come from the germline V gene (reference sequence). J gave up 2 bases and V 3 bases, and 6 bases lay outside the gene matches. Written as DNA, the CDR3 is TGCAGTGCTAGTCGGCCTAGCGGGAACACAGATACGCAGTATTTT. It codes for CSASRPSGNTDTQYF.

This clonotype was observed a handful of times. The rearrangement joins TRBV9 to TRBJ2-1; D is perhaps TRBD1 or TRBD2 (5 bases each). V gave up 0 bases and J gave up 6 bases, with 16 bases separating them. CDR3 length equals 16 residues. Germline V gene data show CDR1 as SGDLS and CDR2 as YYNGEE. CDR3 residues: CASSVVPGWGINEQFF. The CDR3 DNA is TGTGCCAGCAGCGTAGTACCCGGATGGGGGATCAATGAGCAGTTCTTC.

The chain joins TRBV12-3 or TRBV12-4 to TRBJ2-4; TRBD2 agrees at 11 bases. Germline trimming cut 6 bases from V and 13 bases from J; bases unmatched to any gene: 11. The CDR3 covers 14 residues. As DNA, the CDR3 is TGTGCCAGCAGAATAGCGGGAGGGTACAATGAGCAGTACTTC. It codes for CASRIAGGYNEQYF.

This chain uses TRBV20-1 with TRBJ1-4; D remains unclear. With 0 bases removed from V and 5 bases from J, the gap between germline ends came to 13 bases. CDR3 length equals 15 residues. Germline CDR1 and CDR2: DFQATT and SNEGSKA (reference sequence). As DNA, the CDR3 is TGCAGTGCTAGAGATGCCCGGGGTATGAATGAAAAACTGTTTTTT. This translates into CSARDARGMNEKLFF.

This clonotype was counted at least ten times. This chain connects TRBV7-2 to TRBJ2-3; unclear D gene. CDR1 is SGHTA, CDR2 FQGNSA, per germline. V was pared by 1 base and J by 4 bases, with 6 bases between. The CDR3 is 13 residues long. CDR3 nucleotide sequence: TGTGCCAGCAGCTTAGACCCGCCAGATACGCAGTATTTT. Encoded protein: CASSLDPPDTQYF.

This clonotype was observed a handful of times. This sequence joins TRBV12-3 or TRBV12-4 and TRBJ2-7, with 7 bases matching TRBD2. Trimming at V came to 3 bases and at J to 3 bases, leaving 5 bases not matched to a gene. The CDR3 spans 14 residues. CDR3 protein: CASSFDSGRYEQYF. The CDR3 DNA sequence: TGTGCCAGCAGTTTCGATAGCGGGCGCTACGAGCAGTACTTC.

The chain combines TRBV20-1 with TRBJ1-5; no clear D gene. The germline V and J ends were trimmed by 2 bases and 2 bases, with 13 bases remaining between them. The CDR3 has 15 amino acids. CDR1 and CDR2 (germline): DFQATT, SNEGSKA (reference sequence). The CDR3 DNA reads as TGCAGTGCTAGACCCCGAGAGGGCGGCAATCAGCCCCAGCATTTT. Protein sequence: CSARPREGGNQPQHF.

Of note for this clonotype: A far larger clone differs by one base, so this is likely a read error. V gene TRBV5-1 combines with J gene TRBJ1-1; D is perhaps TRBD1 (5 bases). This CDR3 has 14 residues. The V gene lost 0 bases and the J gene lost 3 bases, with 9 bases spanning the gap. Looked up from germline, CDR1 is SGHRS and CDR2 is YFSETQ. The DNA of the CDR3 is TGCGCCAGCAGCTTGGGACAGATGTACACTGAAGCTTTCTTT. Translation gives CASSLGQMYTEAFF. Full variable domain (rest looked up from reference TRBV5-1 and TRBJ1-1): KAGVTQTPRYLIKTRGQQVTLSCSPISGHRSVSWYQQTPGQGLQFLFEYFSETQRNKGNFPGRFSGRQFSNSRSEMNVSTLELGDSALYLCASSLGQMYTEAFFGQGTRLTVV.

The chain combines TRBV7-2 with TRBJ2-5, with D uncertain. There are 14 residues in the CDR3. CDR1 is SGHTA, CDR2 FQGNSA, per germline. V shed 3 bases and J shed 11 bases, with 19 bases lying between them. The CDR3 reads CASSLAGKDNEQYF. The CDR3 DNA reads TGTGCCAGCAGCTTGGCCGGAAAAGACAATGAGCAGTACTTC. The full variable domain, completed using reference TRBV7-2 and TRBJ2-5, is GAGVSQSPSNKVTEKGKDVELRCDPISGHTALYWYRQSLGQGLEFLIYFQGNSAPDKSGLPSDRFSAERTGGSVSTLTIQRTQQEDSAVYLCASSLAGKDNEQYFGPGTRLLVL.

In this sample, this clonotype turned up a few times. This chain uses TRBV3-1 with TRBJ2-1; 11 nucleotides align to TRBD2. The germline V gene has CDR1 LGHDT and CDR2 YNNKEL (reference sequence). The CDR3 runs to 16 residues. V lost 1 base to trimming and J lost 5 bases; unmatched junction nucleotides: 4. The CDR3 sequence is CASSQASGGPHNEQFF. As DNA, the CDR3 is TGTGCCAGCAGCCAAGCTAGCGGGGGGCCCCACAATGAGCAGTTCTTC.

This clonotype came up many times. The chain is built from TRBV27 and TRBJ1-2, with D possibly being TRBD1 (5 bases). Looked up from germline, CDR1 is MNHEY and CDR2 is SMNVEV (reference sequence). V was cut by 5 bases and J by 5 bases, with 15 bases left in between. There are 14 residues in the CDR3. In DNA form, the CDR3 reads TGTGCCAGCAGTCTCCGACCGACAGTTTATGGCTACACCTTC. Translation gives CASSLRPTVYGYTF.

The sample holds many counts of this clonotype. The gene calls are TRBV9 and TRBJ2-1; no definite D call. CDR1 is SGDLS and CDR2 is YYNGEE in the germline V gene. This CDR3 comprises 16 residues. Trimming took 3 bases from V and 3 from J, leaving 16 bases between them. CDR3 sequence (DNA): TGTGCCAGCAGCGCTCCCGAACTGCTAGTCTACAATGAGCAGTTCTTC. Translating gives CASSAPELLVYNEQFF. Full variable domain (outside the CDR3, taken from reference TRBV9 and TRBJ2-1): DSGVTQTPKHLITATGQRVTLRCSPRSGDLSVYWYQQSLDQGLQFLIQYYNGEERAKGNILERFSAQQFPDLHSELNLSSLELGDSALYFCASSAPELLVYNEQFFGPGTRLTVL.

The sample holds a few counts of this clonotype. The chain recombines TRBV3-1 with TRBJ1-2; D is unclear. V dropped 0 bases and J dropped 6 bases, with 14 bases sitting between them. CDR1 is LGHDT and CDR2 is YNNKEL in the germline V gene (reference sequence). The CDR3 loop spans 15 amino acids. CDR3 sequence: CASSQEYRTFHGYTF. The DNA for the CDR3 is TGTGCCAGCAGCCAAGAGTATCGGACCTTCCATGGCTACACCTTC. The whole variable domain, filled in from reference TRBV3-1 and TRBJ1-2, reads DTAVSQTPKYLVTQMGNDKSIKCEQNLGHDTMYWYKQDSKKFLKIMFSYNNKELIINETVPNRFSPKSPDKAHLNLHINSLELGDSAVYFCASSQEYRTFHGYTFGSGTRLTVV.

The chain links TRBV10-3 to TRBJ2-7; D is unresolved. The V end was cut by 3 bases, the J end by 2 bases, with 14 bases between. CDR1 and CDR2 from the germline V gene are ENHRY and SYGVKD. The CDR3 has 15 amino acids. The CDR3 region has the DNA TGTGCCATCAGTGATCGGTCACAGCGACCCTACGAGCAGTACTTC. Its translation: CAISDRSQRPYEQYF.

The chain carries TRBV11-2 and TRBJ2-1, with TRBD1 matching over 9 bases. This CDR3 is built from 16 residues. V lost 4 bases, J lost 5 bases, and 9 bases stayed unmatched. Per the germline V gene, CDR1 is SGHAT and CDR2 is FQNNGV. The chain's CDR3 is CASSSNRDRVNNEQFF. For the CDR3, the DNA is TGTGCCAGCAGCTCCAACCGGGACAGGGTGAACAATGAGCAGTTCTTC.

This clonotype was picked up many times. This chain joins TRBV6-2 or TRBV6-3 and TRBJ1-2, with 7 positions matching TRBD1. CDR1 is MNHEY and CDR2 is SVGEGT in the germline V gene. The CDR3 has 13 amino acids. The V and J ends lost 6 bases and 4 bases, in that order; junction bases with no gene match: 5. Written as DNA, the CDR3 is TGTGCCAGCAGACGGGACAGCTCCTATGGCTACACCTTC. It specifies CASRRDSSYGYTF.

Details on this clonotype: A junction boundary mismatches the germline segment, possibly from a read error. V is TRBV6-1 and J is TRBJ1-5; a possible D gene is TRBD1 (5 bases). CDR3 length equals 12 residues. Germline V CDR1 and CDR2: MNHNS, SASEGT. The CDR3 region has the DNA TGTGCCAGCAGGCAGGGCAATCAGCCCCGGCATTTT. Protein: CASRQGNQPRHF.

J is TRBJ2-5 and V is TRBV29-1, with 11 bases lining up with TRBD2. Germline CDR1 is SQVTM and CDR2 is ANQGSEA. The CDR3 consists of 16 residues. J lost 11 bases, V lost 1 base, and 15 bases had no gene match. CDR3 region: CSVEAALTSGTDEQYF. The DNA for the CDR3 is TGCAGCGTTGAAGCGGCCCTGACTAGCGGGACCGATGAGCAGTACTTC.